This TCR beta chain is from a study of OX40 agonist ivuxolimab in advanced cancers. This CDR3 region has 16 residues. CDR1 is LNHNV, CDR2 YYDKDF, per germline (reference sequence). V dropped 4 bases and J dropped 6; count of bases not matched to a gene: 8. Repertoires were generated with immunoSEQ multiplex PCR, while TCRdb's copy carries only in-frame clones and drops some. Of tens of thousands of clones in the sample, over 80% were seen once. This clone is a singleton in its sample. The chain combines TRBV15 with TRBJ1-4; TRBD1 matches at 10 bases. This receptor was taken from an adult with an advanced solid tumor such as melanoma, head and neck, liver or kidney cancer. Specimen: CD4+ or CD8+ T cells sorted from blood, collected in a trial of the OX40 agonist ivuxolimab. CDR3 nucleotide sequence: TGTGCCACCAGCACAGTCCCGGGACAGGGGTATGAAAAACTGTTTTTT. Translating gives CATSTVPGQGYEKLFF.